Listed below are T cell receptor beta chains from one sample, sequenced in a study of T cell changes during pregnancy in multiple sclerosis. Sequencing was performed with immunoSEQ multiplex PCR; in TCRdb, only in-frame clones are kept and a portion is missing. The data contain about 100,000 clones, 90% to 95% of them seen just once; the ten biggest clones take up roughly 1.2%. The sample was peripheral blood, taken in the second trimester of pregnancy. The receptors stem from a female donor with multiple sclerosis, enrolled in a pregnancy study. The CDR3 runs from the conserved cysteine through the conserved F or W. D genes are given only for firm matches. The listing skips clone size in some rows; elsewhere it reads once, few, many or a size class.

>TRBJ2-6|.|.|13|TRBV14
CASTLGGANVLTF
TGTGCCAGCACGCTCGGGGGGGCCAACGTCCTGACTTTC
>TRBJ2-7|.|.|13|TRBV7-8
CASSSTRVWEQYF
TGTGCCAGCAGCTCTACCAGGGTCTGGGAGCAGTACTTC
>TRBJ1-1|TRBD1|once|15|TRBV5-1
CASSYSGGVNTEAFF
TGCGCCAGCAGCTACTCAGGGGGCGTGAACACTGAAGCTTTCTTT
>TRBJ1-5|.|.|18|TRBV19
CASSIDQGGFFSNQPQHF
TGTGCCAGTAGTATAGATCAGGGAGGGTTTTTTAGCAATCAGCCCCAGCATTTT
>TRBJ2-3|TRBD2|.|16|TRBV6-1
CASSAKTSGGTDTQYF
TGTGCCAGCAGTGCCAAGACTAGCGGGGGCACAGATACGCAGTATTTT
>TRBJ1-6|.|.|15|TRBV7-3
CASSRGRAYNSPLHF
TGTGCCAGCAGCCGCGGCAGGGCCTATAATTCACCCCTCCACTTT
>TRBJ2-7|.|.|14|TRBV4-1
CASSPTLDSYEQYF
TGCGCCAGCAGCCCCACACTAGACTCGTACGAGCAGTACTTC
>TRBJ2-2|.|.|15|TRBV6-6
CASSSRDGGVGELFF
TGTGCCAGCAGTTCTAGAGACGGAGGGGTAGGGGAGCTGTTTTTT
>TRBJ1-2|TRBD1|.|13|TRBV27
CASRDRVTYGYTF
TGTGCCAGCCGGGACAGGGTCACCTATGGCTACACCTTC
>TRBJ2-1|.|.|13|TRBV11-2
CASSFGGGNEQFF
TGTGCCAGCAGCTTTGGGGGAGGAAATGAGCAGTTCTTC
>TRBJ1-3|TRBD1|.|13|TRBV7-2
CASSLGGWGQSNF
TGTGCCAGCAGCTTAGGGGGCTGGGGACAGTCAAATTTT
>TRBJ2-7|TRBD1|.|16|TRBV18
CASSSRPGTGVYEQYF
TGTGCCAGCTCATCCCGTCCCGGGACAGGGGTTTACGAGCAGTACTTC
>TRBJ1-4|TRBD1|.|18|TRBV5-5
CASSLVGTGGLTNEKLFF
TGTGCCAGCAGCTTGGTAGGGACAGGGGGCCTGACTAATGAAAAACTGTTTTTT
>TRBJ2-2|TRBD1|.|16|TRBV11-2
CASRRTGTGGNGELFF
TGTGCCAGCAGACGAACCGGGACAGGGGGTAACGGGGAGCTGTTTTTT
>TRBJ1-4|.|.|14|TRBV30
CAWTRAGREEKLFF
TGTGCCTGGACTAGAGCGGGCCGGGAAGAAAAACTGTTTTTT
>TRBJ1-5|TRBD1|.|14|TRBV30
CAWSFGQGNQPQHF
TGTGCCTGGAGCTTCGGACAGGGAAATCAGCCCCAGCATTTT
>TRBJ2-5|TRBD2|.|15|TRBV5-1
CASSTGTSVQETQYF
TGCGCCAGCAGCACAGGGACTAGCGTGCAAGAGACCCAGTACTTC
>TRBJ2-1|TRBD2|.|15|TRBV6-4
CASKPTSGFHNEQFF
TGTGCCAGCAAGCCGACTAGCGGGTTTCACAATGAGCAGTTCTTC
>TRBJ2-2|TRBD1|.|16|TRBV2
CASSPGTVRPTGELFF
TGTGCCAGCAGTCCGGGGACAGTAAGGCCCACCGGGGAGCTGTTTTTT
>TRBJ2-1|TRBD1|.|16|TRBV10-1
CASSETRGQGRNEQFF
TGCGCCAGCAGTGAGACCCGGGGACAGGGTCGGAATGAGCAGTTCTTC
>TRBJ2-2|.|.|14|TRBV29-1
CSVEVGQNTGELFF
TGCAGCGTTGAAGTTGGGCAGAACACCGGGGAGCTGTTTTTT
>TRBJ1-2|.|once|12|TRBV29-1
CSVVRERYDYTF
TGCAGCGTTGTGAGGGAACGCTATGACTACACCTTC
>TRBJ1-2|.|.|15|TRBV7-2
CATGREEESGYGYTF
TGTGCCACCGGACGGGAGGAGGAGAGCGGCTATGGCTACACCTTC
>TRBJ1-2|.|.|14|TRBV7-9
CASSLVETDYGYTF
TGTGCCAGCAGCTTAGTGGAGACAGACTATGGCTACACCTTC
>TRBJ2-7|.|.|11|TRBV28
CASVGGYEQYF
TGTGCCAGCGTGGGGGGTTACGAGCAGTACTTC
>TRBJ1-1|.|.|13|TRBV5-4
CASSLGLPDRTFF
TGTGCCAGCAGCTTGGGACTTCCAGATAGGACTTTCTTT
>TRBJ1-1|TRBD1|.|15|TRBV18
CASSPQGQGFTEAFF
TGTGCCAGCTCACCGCAGGGACAGGGGTTCACTGAAGCTTTCTTT
>TRBJ2-7|TRBD1|.|15|TRBV19
CASSIGGTVSYEQYF
TGTGCCAGTAGTATAGGTGGGACAGTCTCCTACGAGCAGTACTTC
>TRBJ2-7|.|.|16|TRBV6-6
CASSYLVLASPYEQYF
TGTGCCAGCAGTTACTTGGTATTAGCGAGCCCCTACGAGCAGTACTTC
>TRBJ1-1|.|.|15|TRBV7-9
CASSLGAREDTEAFF
TGTGCCAGCAGCTTAGGGGCCAGGGAAGACACTGAAGCTTTCTTT
>TRBJ1-3|.|.|15|TRBV9
CASSVGDSSGNTIYF
TGTGCCAGCAGCGTAGGTGACAGCTCTGGAAACACCATATATTTT
>TRBJ2-2|.|.|14|TRBV5-1
CASRLTTNTGELFF
TGCGCCAGCAGGTTGACTACGAACACCGGGGAGCTGTTTTTT
>TRBJ1-5|TRBD1|few|13|TRBV28
CASSLGTEQPQHF
TGTGCCAGCAGTTTAGGGACAGAGCAGCCCCAGCATTTT
>TRBJ2-7|.|.|14|TRBV13
CASSSGGRAYEQYF
TGTGCCAGCAGTTCGGGCGGCAGGGCCTACGAGCAGTACTTC
>TRBJ2-7|TRBD1|.|14|TRBV27
CASGRTGSSYEQYF
TGTGCCAGCGGCCGGACAGGGAGCTCCTACGAGCAGTACTTC
>TRBJ2-1|TRBD2|.|14|TRBV14
CASSQDASGGALFF
TGTGCCAGCAGCCAAGATGCTAGCGGGGGGGCGCTGTTCTTC
>TRBJ2-2|.|.|15|TRBV19
CASSRPAGNTGELFF
TGTGCCAGTAGTAGGCCCGCAGGGAACACCGGGGAGCTGTTTTTT
>TRBJ1-5|.|.|14|TRBV28
CASSLGQSHQPQHF
TGTGCCAGCAGTCTCGGACAGTCCCATCAGCCCCAGCATTTT
>TRBJ1-1|TRBD1|.|13|TRBV19
CASSPTGGLGAFF
TGTGCCAGTAGTCCGACAGGGGGCTTAGGCGCTTTCTTT
>TRBJ2-6|TRBD1|.|19|TRBV4-1
CASSQGAGGISSGANVLTF
TGCGCCAGCAGCCAAGGGGCAGGGGGTATATCCTCTGGGGCCAACGTCCTGACTTTC
>TRBJ1-6|.|.|11|TRBV6-6
CASTDNSPLHF
TGTGCCAGCACCGATAATTCACCCCTCCACTTT
>TRBJ2-7|TRBD1|few|11|TRBV6-5
CATATGDEQYF
TGTGCCACCGCGACAGGGGACGAGCAGTACTTC
>TRBJ1-6|.|.|13|TRBV2
CASSEYRDSPLHF
TGTGCCAGCAGTGAATATCGGGATTCACCCCTCCACTTT
>TRBJ1-1|.|.|14|TRBV10-3
CAISRTEENTEAFF
TGTGCCATCAGTCGGACGGAGGAAAACACTGAAGCTTTCTTT
>TRBJ2-7|TRBD1|.|14|TRBV6-5
CASRPRDRGYEQYF
TGTGCCAGCAGACCCCGGGACAGGGGCTACGAGCAGTACTTC
>TRBJ2-5|.|.|13|TRBV9
CASSVGLRETQYF
TGTGCCAGCAGCGTAGGACTAAGAGAGACCCAGTACTTC
>TRBJ2-3|TRBD2|.|20|TRBV18
CASSPSGRQLISAPTDTQYF
TGTGCCAGCTCACCGTCCGGGAGGCAGCTTATTTCCGCCCCCACAGATACGCAGTATTTT
>TRBJ2-7|TRBD2|.|16|TRBV7-9
CASSSGLAGGSYEQYF
TGTGCCAGCAGCTCGGGACTAGCGGGAGGTTCCTACGAGCAGTACTTC